This T cell receptor (beta chain) stems from a study of T cell responses to AZD1222 COVID-19 vaccine. Assay used: immunoSEQ multiplex PCR; TCRdb lists only in-frame clones, some missing. This sample yields 100,000 to 150,000 clones, of which 88% are seen a single time; roughly 8% belongs to the top ten. Points from the study as a whole: The donors showed a predominance of white British ancestry and of females, with possible underestimation of clonal diversity. Nearly half of spike-specific TCRs reportedly target variant regions that are unmutated in the B.1.351 and B.1.1.7 variants. Spike-specific TCR breadth and depth went up after people got two AZD1222 doses.

CDR3 length: 15 amino acids. The V gene end was trimmed by 7 bases and the J gene end by 4 bases; junction bases not matched to a gene: 13. The germline CDR1 and CDR2 sequences are ENHRY and SYGVKD. The table lists this clone with a count of one. Antigen: not known. V and J are TRBV10-3 and TRBJ2-7, with 7 bases fitting TRBD1. Sequences were derived from peripheral blood, sampled on day 0 of AZD1222 vaccination. This sequence was found in an adult in good health. The CDR3 here is CAITDRQGRDYEQYF. Written as DNA, the CDR3 is TGTGCCATCACCGACCGACAGGGTCGGGATTACGAGCAGTACTTC.